This TCR beta chain came from a study of cytomegalovirus exposure and HLA in healthy donors. Study-wide results and caveats: A later analysis found that most CMV-associated TCR beta chains appeared HLA-restricted.

Researchers ran the PCR with 60 Vbeta and 13 Jbeta primers. Sequencing used immunoSEQ multiplex PCR; TCRdb keeps in-frame clones, though not all of them. The table includes about 190,000 clones, around 80% detected once. Concerning this clone: Its antigen is still unknown.

Germline V gene sequence: CDR1 PRHDT, CDR2 FYEKMQ (reference sequence). This CDR3 spans 19 amino acids. Trimming removed 2 bases at V and 3 bases at J, with 23 bases between. This TCR was sampled from a man between 35 and 55 years old in good health and CMV-seropositive. The chain joins TRBV13 to TRBJ2-1; weak D call: TRBD2 (6 bases). Sequenced input: PBMCs. Here the CDR3 DNA reads TGTGCCAGCAGCTTACGGAGGGCGGGGAATCTTAAAAACTACAATGAGCAGTTCTTC. It translates to CASSLRRAGNLKNYNEQFF.